The entry that follows covers one TCR beta chain sequence. As yet, its antigen is unknown. 60 Vbeta and 13 Jbeta primers were used in PCR. In the original analysis: Later reanalysis found about 80 million unique TCR beta chains, some 10 million of them shared. Sequencing used immunoSEQ multiplex PCR; TCRdb keeps in-frame clones, though not all of them. That table is the source of V, J and clone size, and D and trimming were worked out from the DNA. The data show roughly 120,000 clones, with 80% seen just once and just over 2.5% held by the top ten. Trimming took 7 bases from V and 6 from J; bases not matched to a gene: 10. The CDR3 covers 14 residues. Germline values: CDR1 ENHRY, CDR2 SYGVKD. These data originate in a study of cytomegalovirus exposure and HLA in healthy donors. Broader study findings: The authors enumerated around 150 TCR beta chains as linked to cytomegalovirus.

The receptor was isolated from a man under 40 in good health and CMV-seronegative. Sequencing input: PBMCs. The chain couples TRBV10-3 to TRBJ2-3; 7 nucleotides match TRBD2. For the CDR3, the DNA is TGTGCCATCACCGAGGGCGGGAGTGGGGATACGCAGTATTTT. As protein: CAITEGGSGDTQYF.